These 3 T cell receptor beta chains were all obtained from the same sample, sequenced in a study of memory CD4+ T cells and cytomegalovirus serostatus. This table comes from immunoSEQ multiplex PCR, and its TCRdb copy is limited to in-frame clones, with some not included. Of about 58,000 clones listed, under 90% are singletons. The sort gate was single viable CD3+CD4+CD8-CD45RO+ cells for memory CD4+ T cells. The sample consisted of memory CD4+ T cells from blood. These receptors were taken from an adult in good health and CMV-seronegative. Some clones in this sample may be carry-over from other donors' samples.

This clone was seen only once. This rearrangement joins TRBV7-6 to TRBJ2-5; D not resolved. V lost 1 base and J lost 1, with 7 bases in between. The germline gives CDR1 SGHVS, CDR2 FNYEAQ. This CDR3 has 14 residues. The CDR3 sequence: CASSLGPSQETQYF. CDR3 in DNA: TGTGCCAGCAGCTTAGGTCCGTCCCAAGAGACCCAGTACTTC.

V is TRBV19 and J is TRBJ2-1; 10 nucleotides line up with TRBD2. Germline V gives CDR1 LNHDA, CDR2 SQIVND (reference sequence). V was pared by 5 bases and J by 15 bases, with 10 bases of the junction left unmatched. The CDR3 contains 13 residues. Written as DNA, the CDR3 is TGTGCCAGTAGTCTCCCCCCTAGCGGGAGAGTGTTCTTC. As protein: CASSLPPSGRVFF. The whole variable domain, remainder taken from reference TRBV19 and TRBJ2-1, is DGGITQSPKYLFRKEGQNVTLSCEQNLNHDAMYWYRQDPGQGLRLIYYSQIVNDFQKGDIAEGYSVSREKKESFPLTVTSAQKNPTAFYLCASSLPPSGRVFFGPGTRLTVL.

This sequence joins TRBV6-5 and TRBJ2-5; D may match TRBD1 or TRBD2 (6 bases each). The CDR3 has 13 amino acids. V was shortened by 4 bases and J by 7 bases, with 13 bases between the two germline ends. Germline CDR1 MNHEY, CDR2 SVGAGI. The CDR3 sequence is CASSFGGMGTQYF. The DNA for the CDR3 is TGTGCCAGCAGTTTCGGGGGCATGGGGACCCAGTACTTC.